The 28 T cell receptor beta chains below come from one sample, sequenced in a study of T cell repertoires in cytomegalovirus infection (dated by TCRdb to the late 2010s). The sequencing machine was an Illumina HiSeq 1500. The public reads were reprocessed in TCRdb via fastp at Q25 and MiXCR, keeping in-frame beta chains. Rows are unified per CDR3 protein, each entry keeping the most common DNA and genes. The sample has approximately 400,000 distinct CDR3 sequences on record, approximately 31% of them singletons. The top ten constitute around 13% of the sample. Specimen: PBMCs. These TCRs come from a human donor in good health (CMV status not recorded). Some clones in this sample may be carry-over from other donors' samples.

V gene TRBV20-1 combines with J gene TRBJ2-7; 11 bases match TRBD2. The ends lost 0 bases at V and 6 bases at J; junction bases unmatched: 13. This CDR3 comprises 17 residues. Germline V CDR1 and CDR2: DFQATT, SNEGSKA (reference sequence). The CDR3 DNA is TGCAGTGCTAGAGATTTTAGCGGGGGGGCGGTCGGGGGCGAGCAGTACTTC. Amino acid sequence: CSARDFSGGAVGGEQYF.

This clonotype was picked up a small number of times. The chain is built from TRBV6-2 or TRBV6-3 and TRBJ1-1; maybe TRBD1 (5 bases). V lost 2 bases and J 5 bases, leaving 12 bases between the germline ends. Germline CDR1 MNHEY, CDR2 SVGEGT. The CDR3 runs 14 residues. The CDR3 region has the DNA TGTGCCAGCAGTTACGCCAGGGAGAAAACTGAAGCTTTCTTT. Amino acids: CASSYAREKTEAFF.

As concerns this clonotype: In this CDR3 the conserved last residue, phenylalanine or tryptophan, is missing, so a read error is likely. The V and J genes are TRBV2 and TRBJ1-1; D possibly corresponds to TRBD1 (6 bases). Trimming removed 5 bases from V and 5 bases from J, with 15 bases in between. Germline CDR1 is SNHLY and CDR2 is FYNNEI. The CDR3 has 14 amino acids. The CDR3 sequence: CASSYRDTGTEAFL. As DNA, the CDR3 is TGTGCCAGCAGTTACCGGGACACTGGGACTGAAGCTTTCTTA.

The chain recombines TRBV6-6 with TRBJ1-4; D unclear. The CDR3 loop spans 14 amino acids. Germline assignment: CDR1 MNHNY and CDR2 SVGAGI (reference sequence). The V end lost 8 bases, the J end lost 4 bases, and 14 bases lay between the germline ends. CDR3 protein: CASLGRGINEKLFF. The DNA of the CDR3 is TGTGCCAGCCTGGGTCGGGGTATTAATGAAAAACTGTTTTTT.

The rearrangement uses TRBV6-5 and TRBJ1-4, with D possibly matching TRBD1 (5 bases). CDR1 is MNHEY and CDR2 is SVGAGI in the germline V gene. Trimming left V 5 bases short and J 7 bases short, with 17 bases between. The CDR3 spans 15 residues. The CDR3 nucleotides read TGTGCCAGCAGTCCCGGGGCGGTGATGGCTGAAAAACTGTTTTTT. Translated: CASSPGAVMAEKLFF.

This clonotype was seen many times. The J gene is TRBJ2-7, the V gene TRBV7-2; unclear D gene. The CDR3 contains 14 residues. Trimming removed 2 bases at V and 0 bases at J, with 8 bases between. The V gene's germline CDR1 is SGHTA and CDR2 FQGNSA. The CDR3 DNA reads as TGTGCCAGCAGCTTATCCGGAAGCTCCTACGAGCAGTACTTC. This encodes CASSLSGSSYEQYF.

This clonotype has only a few counts. The chain has TRBV19 and TRBJ1-1; D gene unclear. Trimming left V 6 bases short and J 1 base short, with 15 bases between. The germline V gene has CDR1 LNHDA and CDR2 SQIVND (reference sequence). This CDR3 contains 15 residues. The CDR3 DNA reads as TGTGCCAGTAGGCGGTCGGATACCAAGAACACTGAAGCTTTCTTT. This codes for CASRRSDTKNTEAFF.

This clonotype was recorded a few times. The rearrangement uses TRBV12-3 or TRBV12-4 and TRBJ2-1, with TRBD2 matching over 10 bases. The CDR3 has 14 amino acids. After removal of 10 bases from V and 7 bases from J, the junction contained 10 bases not matched to a gene. DNA for the CDR3: TGTGCCACCACGGTTAGCGGGGGGAGGAATGAGCAGTTCTTC. It translates to CATTVSGGRNEQFF.

This clonotype was seen a handful of times. The chain couples TRBV7-2 to TRBJ2-5; a weak D match, TRBD1 (6 bases). The CDR3 contains 14 residues. Germline loops: CDR1 SGHTA, CDR2 FQGNSA. V gave up 7 bases and J gave up 4 bases, with 16 bases separating them. The CDR3 DNA reads TGTGCCAGCAACCAACAGGGTGGGTTAGAGACCCAGTACTTC. This gives the protein CASNQQGGLETQYF.

Regarding this clonotype: A much larger clone differs from this one at a single base, so this may be a read error. This chain links TRBV12-3 or TRBV12-4 with TRBJ1-1; D remains unclear. The CDR3 runs to 15 residues. The CDR3 here is CASSLAGRRNTVAFF. The CDR3 DNA sequence: TGTGCCAGCAGTCTGGCTGGCAGGAGGAACACTGTAGCTTTCTTT.

The rearrangement joins TRBV27 to TRBJ2-1; a possible D gene is TRBD1 (5 bases). Between the trimmed V and J ends, which lost 1 base and 0 bases, there was a span of 7 bases. The length of the CDR3 is 15 residues. The germline V gene encodes CDR1 MNHEY and CDR2 SMNVEV (reference sequence). The CDR3 loop is CASSLFRASYNEQFF. The CDR3 DNA is TGTGCCAGCAGTTTATTCAGGGCCTCCTACAATGAGCAGTTCTTC.

With regard to this clonotype: The missing conserved phenylalanine or tryptophan at the end of this CDR3 makes a read error likely. This chain uses TRBV7-2 with TRBJ1-6; D uncertain. CDR1 is SGHTA and CDR2 is FQGNSA in the germline V gene. V lost 1 base and J lost 2, with 9 bases in between. The CDR3 is 16 residues long. CDR3 nucleotides: TGTGCCAGCAGCTTAGGAAAGAACACCTATAATTCACCCCTCCACTTG. Protein sequence: CASSLGKNTYNSPLHL.

As concerns this clonotype: Possible read error: a much larger clone is one base away. The chain has TRBV6-2 or TRBV6-3 and TRBJ1-1; D gene uncertain. Germline assignment: CDR1 MNHEY and CDR2 SVGEGT. V was shortened by 7 bases and J by 3 bases, with 18 bases between the two germline ends. The CDR3 is made up of 15 amino acids. The CDR3 here is CASKIQEGRDTEAFF. Here the CDR3 DNA reads TGTGCCAGCAAAATACAAGAAGGAAGGGACACTGAAGCTTTCTTT.

As for this clonotype: At one boundary the junction diverges from the germline segment, which might be a read error. The chain joins TRBV5-4 to TRBJ1-1; D possibly corresponds to TRBD1 (5 bases). Per the germline V gene, CDR1 is SGHNT and CDR2 is YYREEE (reference sequence). The CDR3 runs to 16 residues. CDR3: CASSFALGAMNPEAFF. The CDR3 coding sequence is TGTGCCAGCAGCTTCGCCCTTGGGGCCATGAACCCTGAAGCTTTCTTT.

This clonotype was seen only a few times. V gene TRBV6-1 combines with J gene TRBJ2-1; the D gene is possibly TRBD1 (6 bases). The CDR3 is made up of 16 amino acids. The germline V gene has CDR1 MNHNS and CDR2 SASEGT. V lost 4 bases, J lost 6 bases, and 19 bases lay in between. CDR3 loop: CASSVSGTRRSNEQFF. CDR3 sequence (DNA): TGTGCCAGCAGTGTATCCGGGACAAGGAGGTCCAATGAGCAGTTCTTC.

This clonotype showed up just once. The junction and the germline gene differ at one end; a read error may be behind it. The chain uses TRBV20-1 and TRBJ2-5; weak D call: TRBD2 (5 bases). This CDR3 region has 14 residues. Germline CDR1 is DFQATT and CDR2 is SNEGSKA (reference sequence). The CDR3: CSASRGSLQETQSF. CDR3 DNA: TGCAGTGCTAGTCGGGGTAGCCTCCAAGAGACCCAGTCCTTC.

There are many counts of this clonotype. The rearrangement uses TRBV7-6 and TRBJ2-7; 12 bases agree with TRBD2. Germline V gene sequence: CDR1 SGHVS, CDR2 FNYEAQ. The CDR3 covers 15 residues. V lost 5 bases and J lost 4; bases outside the gene matches: 6. CDR3 sequence: CASSAASGGAYEQYF. The CDR3 DNA sequence: TGTGCCAGCAGCGCTGCTAGCGGGGGGGCTTACGAGCAGTACTTC.

Here the CDR3 DNA reads TGCGCCAGCAGCTTGGAGACAAAATCACCCCTCCACTTT. Translating it yields CASSLETKSPLHF. This chain joins TRBV5-1 and TRBJ1-6; the D is unclear. Germline V gene lookup returns CDR1 SGHRS and CDR2 YFSETQ. The CDR3 loop spans 13 amino acids. Trimming cost V 0 bases and J 10 bases, with 8 bases left between them. The full variable domain, with the rest looked up from reference TRBV5-1 and TRBJ1-6, is KAGVTQTPRYLIKTRGQQVTLSCSPISGHRSVSWYQQTPGQGLQFLFEYFSETQRNKGNFPGRFSGRQFSNSRSEMNVSTLELGDSALYLCASSLETKSPLHFGNGTRLTVT.

V is TRBV12-3 or TRBV12-4 and J is TRBJ2-7; D gene unclear. V lost 6 bases and J 6 bases, leaving 6 bases between the germline ends. The CDR3 totals 10 residues. CDR3 region: CASSGGEQYF. The CDR3 DNA is TGTGCCAGCAGCGGCGGCGAGCAGTACTTC.

In its sample, this clonotype was seen many times. This rearrangement joins TRBV7-6 to TRBJ2-7, with 12 bases fitting TRBD1. V lost 5 bases, J lost 5 bases, and 7 bases stayed unmatched. The CDR3 extends over 15 amino acids. CDR1 SGHVS and CDR2 FNYEAQ come from the germline V gene. The CDR3 DNA follows: TGTGCCAGCAGCCCCCGGGACAGGGGGCTCCACGAGCAGTACTTC. It specifies CASSPRDRGLHEQYF.

This clonotype was seen at least ten times. The gene calls are TRBV7-8 and TRBJ1-1, with a possible D match to TRBD1 (5 bases). The CDR3 totals 15 residues. Trimming removed 5 bases from V and 4 bases from J, with 17 bases in between. CDR1 is SGHVS and CDR2 is FQNEAQ in the germline V gene. In DNA form, the CDR3 reads TGTGCCAGCAGCCCGGAGTGGGGCGGTGTCACTGAAGCTTTCTTT. Its translation: CASSPEWGGVTEAFF.

The chain employs TRBV20-1 and TRBJ2-7; D remains ambiguous. Germline V gene data show CDR1 as DFQATT and CDR2 as SNEGSKA (reference sequence). The ends were cut back, 5 bases at V and 5 bases at J, with 13 bases in the middle. The CDR3 sequence is 12 residues long. In nucleotides, the CDR3 is TGCAGTGCTCCCCGCCGGGTCCACGAGCAGTACTTC. Protein sequence: CSAPRRVHEQYF.

This clonotype was found a few times. The rearrangement joins TRBV6-2 or TRBV6-3 to TRBJ1-1, with D unclear. V lost 4 bases and J lost 1, with 7 bases in between. The CDR3 runs to 13 residues. Germline V CDR1 and CDR2: MNHEY, SVGEGT. CDR3 loop: CASSSLTNTEAFF. In DNA form, the CDR3 reads TGTGCCAGCAGTTCCTTGACGAACACTGAAGCTTTCTTT.

A single count supports this clonotype. The rearrangement joins TRBV30 to TRBJ2-7; TRBD1 matches 8 bases. Germline V lookup: CDR1 GTSNPN, CDR2 SVGIG (reference sequence). The CDR3 has 14 residues. The V and J ends lost 0 bases and 2 bases, in that order; junction bases with no gene match: 3. The CDR3 DNA reads TGTGCCTGGAGTGTACCACAGGGGGCCTACGAGCAGTACTTC. This sequence encodes CAWSVPQGAYEQYF. The full variable domain, its missing parts supplied by reference TRBV30 and TRBJ2-7, is SQTIHQWPATLVQPVGSPLSLECTVEGTSNPNLYWYRQAAGRGLQLLFYSVGIGQISSEVPQNLSASRPQDRQFILSSKKLLLSDSGFYLCAWSVPQGAYEQYFGPGTRLTVT.

The genes are TRBV6-1 and TRBJ2-7; the D is unclear. Germline V CDR1 and CDR2: MNHNS, SASEGT. Trimming pared 3 bases from V and 8 bases from J, leaving 8 bases between. This CDR3 is 11 amino acids long. In DNA form, the CDR3 reads TGTGCCAGCAGTGACCCCCTCCAGCAGTACTTC. Amino acid sequence: CASSDPLQQYF.

About this clonotype itself: Likely a read error: the CDR3 ends without its conserved phenylalanine or tryptophan. The chain recombines TRBV7-4 with TRBJ2-7; 7 bases fit TRBD1. The V segment lost 1 base and the J segment 4 bases; nucleotides outside the gene matches: 7. Germline CDR1 reads SGHVT; CDR2 reads SQSDAQ. This CDR3 region has 15 residues. CDR3 nucleotide sequence: TGTGCCAGCAGCTTAGGTAAAGGGGGCGCTTACGAGCAGTACTTA. Its translation is CASSLGKGGAYEQYL.

The chain links TRBV28 to TRBJ2-2, with D possibly TRBD2 on 7 matching bases. This CDR3 contains 13 residues. Germline CDR1 MDHEN, CDR2 SYDVKM. Trimming pared 10 bases from V and 6 bases from J, leaving 15 bases between. The CDR3 reads CATEGGLPGELFF. The CDR3 bases are TGTGCCACCGAGGGGGGGCTCCCCGGGGAGCTGTTTTTT.

Turning to this clonotype: Lacking the conserved final phenylalanine or tryptophan, this CDR3 likely reflects a read error. The J gene is TRBJ2-7, the V gene TRBV7-2; the D gene is possibly TRBD2 (5 bases). Trimming cost V 6 bases and J 2 bases, with 11 bases left between them. The CDR3 is made up of 13 amino acids. In germline, CDR1 is SGHTA, CDR2 FQGNSA. The CDR3 spells CASSFRGAYEQYL. In DNA, the CDR3 is TGTGCCAGCAGTTTCCGGGGAGCCTACGAGCAGTACTTA.